This is a list of T cell receptor beta chains from one sample in a study of Ad26.COV2.S vaccination and SARS-CoV-2 variants. TCRdb's copy holds only in-frame clones and misses some; the assay was immunoSEQ multiplex PCR. The sample includes approximately 340,000 clones, 70% to 90% of them seen just once. The sample was peripheral blood, taken in a trial of Ad26.COV2.S vaccine versus placebo. Receptor source: a person between 18 and 60 years old who received the Ad26.COV2.S COVID-19 vaccine or a placebo. The CDR3 runs from the conserved cysteine through the conserved F or W. Each record gives: clone size, V gene, D gene, J gene, CDR3 DNA, CDR3 protein. D genes are given only for firm matches. For some rows the clone size is stated as once, few or many, or as a class when expanded; others skip it.

clone size: NA; V gene: TRBV2; D gene: NA; J gene: TRBJ2-7; CDR3 DNA: TGTGCCAGCAGTGACCTCGTAGGGTCTCCCGAGCAGTACTTC; CDR3 protein: CASSDLVGSPEQYF
clone size: once; V gene: TRBV20-1; D gene: NA; J gene: TRBJ1-5; CDR3 DNA: TGCAGTGCTGCCGGGAATCAGCCCCAGCATTTT; CDR3 protein: CSAAGNQPQHF
clone size: NA; V gene: TRBV19; D gene: NA; J gene: TRBJ1-1; CDR3 DNA: TGTGCCAGTAGTATGATCCCGAACACTGAAGCTTTCTTT; CDR3 protein: CASSMIPNTEAFF
clone size: once; V gene: TRBV3-1/TRBV3-2; D gene: TRBD2; J gene: TRBJ2-5; CDR3 DNA: TGTGCCAGCAGACAACTAGCGGGGATCCGGGAGACCCAGTACTTC; CDR3 protein: CASRQLAGIRETQYF
clone size: NA; V gene: TRBV5-4; D gene: NA; J gene: TRBJ2-2; CDR3 DNA: TGTGCCAGCAGACCAGACAGTTCCACCGGGGAGCTGTTTTTT; CDR3 protein: CASRPDSSTGELFF
clone size: NA; V gene: TRBV3-1/TRBV3-2; D gene: NA; J gene: TRBJ2-7; CDR3 DNA: TGTGCCAGCAGCCAGAGGCAAAAGCAGTACTTC; CDR3 protein: CASSQRQKQYF
clone size: NA; V gene: TRBV6-5; D gene: NA; J gene: TRBJ1-2; CDR3 DNA: TGTGCCAGCAGTTACGTCGGGATTAACTATGGCTACACCTTC; CDR3 protein: CASSYVGINYGYTF
clone size: NA; V gene: TRBV30; D gene: TRBD2; J gene: TRBJ2-7; CDR3 DNA: TGTGCCTGGAGTGTACAAAGGTTTAGCGGGGGGCATAGGGGAGGCGAGCAGTACTTC; CDR3 protein: CAWSVQRFSGGHRGGEQYF
clone size: NA; V gene: TRBV7-9; D gene: NA; J gene: TRBJ1-5; CDR3 DNA: TGTGCCAGCAGCCCCTCGGGTGACGTGCCCCAGCATTTT; CDR3 protein: CASSPSGDVPQHF
clone size: once; V gene: TRBV9; D gene: NA; J gene: TRBJ2-7; CDR3 DNA: TGTGCCAGCACCCCGACGGGTCAGAGCTACGAGCAGTACTTC; CDR3 protein: CASTPTGQSYEQYF
clone size: NA; V gene: TRBV30; D gene: NA; J gene: TRBJ2-5; CDR3 DNA: TGTGCCTGGAGTGTCCATGGCGAGACCCAGTACTTC; CDR3 protein: CAWSVHGETQYF
clone size: NA; V gene: TRBV6-5; D gene: NA; J gene: TRBJ1-1; CDR3 DNA: TGTGCCAGCAGTACGACGGCTGAAGCTTTCTTT; CDR3 protein: CASSTTAEAFF
clone size: NA; V gene: TRBV4-1; D gene: NA; J gene: TRBJ1-6; CDR3 DNA: TGCGCCAGCAGCCCCCAACAGGGTACCTATAATTCACCCCTCCACTTT; CDR3 protein: CASSPQQGTYNSPLHF
clone size: NA; V gene: TRBV4-3; D gene: NA; J gene: TRBJ1-2; CDR3 DNA: TGCGCCAGCAGCCAAGATTTGGGTCACTTCTATGGCCACACCTTC; CDR3 protein: CASSQDLGHFYGHTF
clone size: once; V gene: TRBV7-9; D gene: NA; J gene: TRBJ2-1; CDR3 DNA: TGTGCCAGCAGCTTTTCATCCGTATCGAATGAGCAGTTCTTC; CDR3 protein: CASSFSSVSNEQFF
clone size: NA; V gene: TRBV7-9; D gene: TRBD1; J gene: TRBJ2-1; CDR3 DNA: TGTGCCAGCAGCCCACCCCGGCTGGGGACAGGGGGCTTCGATGAGCAGTTCTTC; CDR3 protein: CASSPPRLGTGGFDEQFF
clone size: NA; V gene: TRBV27; D gene: TRBD2; J gene: TRBJ2-3; CDR3 DNA: TGTGCCAGCAGTTCGATAGCGGGAGCGACAGGGTTCCCAGATACGCAGTATTTT; CDR3 protein: CASSSIAGATGFPDTQYF
clone size: NA; V gene: TRBV5-8; D gene: TRBD2; J gene: TRBJ2-1; CDR3 DNA: TGTGCCAGCAGCTTTAGCGGGAGGGTTTACAATGAGCAGTTCTTC; CDR3 protein: CASSFSGRVYNEQFF
clone size: NA; V gene: TRBV7-2; D gene: TRBD1; J gene: TRBJ2-3; CDR3 DNA: TGTGCCAGCAGCTTAAACTCCCGCAGGGGGTCGATCTCAGATACGCAGTATTTT; CDR3 protein: CASSLNSRRGSISDTQYF
clone size: NA; V gene: TRBV5-4; D gene: NA; J gene: TRBJ2-1; CDR3 DNA: TGTGCCAGCAGCTGGGCTAGCGGAAGGGGGATGCATGAGCAGTTCTTC; CDR3 protein: CASSWASGRGMHEQFF
clone size: NA; V gene: TRBV27; D gene: TRBD1; J gene: TRBJ2-3; CDR3 DNA: TGTGCCAGCCACACGACAGGGGACACAGATACGCAGTATTTT; CDR3 protein: CASHTTGDTDTQYF
clone size: NA; V gene: TRBV28; D gene: TRBD2; J gene: TRBJ2-2; CDR3 DNA: TGTGCCACTCTAGCGGGAGGGTTTACCGGGTATTTCACCGGGGAGCTGTTTTTT; CDR3 protein: CATLAGGFTGYFTGELFF
clone size: once; V gene: TRBV4-3; D gene: NA; J gene: TRBJ2-3; CDR3 DNA: TGCGCCAGCAGCCCCACCGGCCTCGGGACTTTTACAGATACGCAGTATTTT; CDR3 protein: CASSPTGLGTFTDTQYF
clone size: few; V gene: TRBV5-1; D gene: NA; J gene: TRBJ1-3; CDR3 DNA: TGCGCCAGCAGCCTTACCGGGACCGCAAACACCATATATTTT; CDR3 protein: CASSLTGTANTIYF
clone size: few; V gene: TRBV19; D gene: TRBD1; J gene: TRBJ1-2; CDR3 DNA: TGTGCCAGTAGTAGCCCCCCGGGACAGGCGGGAGGGTACTATGGCTACACCTTC; CDR3 protein: CASSSPPGQAGGYYGYTF
clone size: NA; V gene: TRBV10-1; D gene: NA; J gene: TRBJ2-7; CDR3 DNA: TGCGCCAGCAGTGAGTCGAGTAGCGGAAAACTCCGCTACGAGCAGTACTTC; CDR3 protein: CASSESSSGKLRYEQYF
clone size: NA; V gene: TRBV27; D gene: TRBD2; J gene: TRBJ2-3; CDR3 DNA: TGTGCCAGCAGTTTGCTAGCGGGAGTTACAGATACGCAGTATTTT; CDR3 protein: CASSLLAGVTDTQYF
clone size: NA; V gene: TRBV2; D gene: NA; J gene: TRBJ2-1; CDR3 DNA: TGTGCCAGCAGTGAATTTGGCAGCTCCTACAATGAGCAGTTCTTC; CDR3 protein: CASSEFGSSYNEQFF
clone size: NA; V gene: TRBV5-1; D gene: NA; J gene: TRBJ1-3; CDR3 DNA: TGCGCCAGCAGCTTAACGGGGTATGGAAACACCATATATTTT; CDR3 protein: CASSLTGYGNTIYF
clone size: NA; V gene: TRBV20-1; D gene: NA; J gene: TRBJ2-1; CDR3 DNA: TGCAGTGCTCCTGTTGAGGGTGAGCAGTTCTTC; CDR3 protein: CSAPVEGEQFF
clone size: NA; V gene: TRBV2; D gene: TRBD2; J gene: TRBJ2-7; CDR3 DNA: TGTGCCAGCAGCCCCCCGGGTAGCGGGAGGGTCTACGAGCAGTACTTC; CDR3 protein: CASSPPGSGRVYEQYF
clone size: few; V gene: TRBV4-3; D gene: TRBD1; J gene: TRBJ1-4; CDR3 DNA: TGCGCCAGCAGCCCGACAGGGGCAACTAATGAAAAACTGTTTTTT; CDR3 protein: CASSPTGATNEKLFF
clone size: NA; V gene: TRBV5-6; D gene: TRBD1; J gene: TRBJ2-5; CDR3 DNA: TGTGCCAGCAGCTTGGGGGACAGTGGGGAGACCCAGTACTTC; CDR3 protein: CASSLGDSGETQYF
clone size: NA; V gene: TRBV4-2; D gene: NA; J gene: TRBJ1-6; CDR3 DNA: TGTGCCAGCAGCCAAGGTGGGACGGATTATAATTCACCCCTCCACTTT; CDR3 protein: CASSQGGTDYNSPLHF
clone size: NA; V gene: TRBV5-1; D gene: NA; J gene: TRBJ1-2; CDR3 DNA: TGCGCCAGCAGCCCGGAGGCGGGGGACTATGGCTACACCTTC; CDR3 protein: CASSPEAGDYGYTF
clone size: few; V gene: TRBV24-1; D gene: TRBD1; J gene: TRBJ1-3; CDR3 DNA: TGTGCCACCAGTGATCCTACAGGGGGCGCGGATGGAAACACCATATATTTT; CDR3 protein: CATSDPTGGADGNTIYF
clone size: NA; V gene: TRBV25-1; D gene: NA; J gene: TRBJ1-2; CDR3 DNA: TGTGCCAGCAGTGATAGTGACTCTTTAGGCTACACCTTC; CDR3 protein: CASSDSDSLGYTF
clone size: NA; V gene: TRBV9; D gene: TRBD1; J gene: TRBJ2-2; CDR3 DNA: TGTGCCAGCAGCGGGACCGGGACAGAAAACACCGGGGAGCTGTTTTTT; CDR3 protein: CASSGTGTENTGELFF
clone size: NA; V gene: TRBV5-1; D gene: NA; J gene: TRBJ2-7; CDR3 DNA: TGCGCCAGCAGCTTGGGTAAGCTGGACGCTTACGAGCAGTACTTC; CDR3 protein: CASSLGKLDAYEQYF
clone size: NA; V gene: TRBV5-5; D gene: NA; J gene: TRBJ2-1; CDR3 DNA: TGTGCCAGCAGCTTAAACGTTGGACAGTTAGGGTCCAATGAGCAGTTCTTC; CDR3 protein: CASSLNVGQLGSNEQFF
clone size: NA; V gene: TRBV7-8; D gene: NA; J gene: TRBJ1-1; CDR3 DNA: TGTGCCAGCAGCTTAGTAAGGGGGGGTAATGAAGCTTTCTTT; CDR3 protein: CASSLVRGGNEAFF
clone size: NA; V gene: TRBV7-2; D gene: TRBD2; J gene: TRBJ2-1; CDR3 DNA: TGTGCCAGCAGCTTAGATCCAGCGGGGTACAATGAGCAGTTCTTC; CDR3 protein: CASSLDPAGYNEQFF
clone size: NA; V gene: TRBV13; D gene: NA; J gene: TRBJ2-1; CDR3 DNA: TGTGCCAGCAGCCCCGAATGGGGCGAAGACAGCTACAATGAGCAGTTCTTC; CDR3 protein: CASSPEWGEDSYNEQFF
clone size: NA; V gene: TRBV7-9; D gene: TRBD2; J gene: TRBJ2-5; CDR3 DNA: TGTGCCAGCATCCCGGCGGGAGGCGAGACCCAGTACTTC; CDR3 protein: CASIPAGGETQYF
clone size: NA; V gene: TRBV30; D gene: NA; J gene: TRBJ1-2; CDR3 DNA: TGTGCCTGGAGTGTACCCAGCTATGGCTACACCTTC; CDR3 protein: CAWSVPSYGYTF
clone size: NA; V gene: TRBV13; D gene: NA; J gene: TRBJ2-1; CDR3 DNA: TGTGCCAGCAGCTTAAATCGTCAGGGGCACTCTGAGCAGTTCTTC; CDR3 protein: CASSLNRQGHSEQFF
clone size: NA; V gene: TRBV19; D gene: NA; J gene: TRBJ2-3; CDR3 DNA: TGTGCCAGTAGTATGGGAAGGGCAGATACGCAGTATTTT; CDR3 protein: CASSMGRADTQYF
clone size: once; V gene: TRBV5-1; D gene: NA; J gene: TRBJ2-7; CDR3 DNA: TGCGCCAGCAGCTTGGTGGAGGGACAGTCTACCTACGAGCAGTACTTC; CDR3 protein: CASSLVEGQSTYEQYF
clone size: NA; V gene: TRBV21-1; D gene: NA; J gene: TRBJ2-3; CDR3 DNA: TGTGCCAGCAGTAGCGGGAGGTGCGCAGATACGCAGTATTTT; CDR3 protein: CASSSGRCADTQYF
clone size: few; V gene: TRBV6-5; D gene: NA; J gene: TRBJ1-4; CDR3 DNA: TGTGCCAGCAACCGGGACTTTTCATCTGAAAAACTGTTTTTT; CDR3 protein: CASNRDFSSEKLFF
clone size: NA; V gene: TRBV6-5; D gene: NA; J gene: TRBJ2-1; CDR3 DNA: TGTGCCAGCAAGTCAGGACATGGCTCCTACAATGAGCAGTTCTTC; CDR3 protein: CASKSGHGSYNEQFF
clone size: NA; V gene: TRBV10-3; D gene: NA; J gene: TRBJ2-7; CDR3 DNA: TGTGCCATCAATCCCGCAGGCCTCTACGAGCAGTACTTC; CDR3 protein: CAINPAGLYEQYF
clone size: once; V gene: TRBV5-1; D gene: NA; J gene: TRBJ2-5; CDR3 DNA: TGCGCCAGCGGAGGAGGGGGACAAGAGACCCAGTACTTC; CDR3 protein: CASGGGGQETQYF
clone size: NA; V gene: TRBV5-4; D gene: NA; J gene: TRBJ1-1; CDR3 DNA: TGTGCCAGCAGCTTGGCAGGTCGGGGAACTGAAGCTTTCTTT; CDR3 protein: CASSLAGRGTEAFF
clone size: NA; V gene: TRBV6-1; D gene: NA; J gene: TRBJ1-5; CDR3 DNA: TGTGCCAGCAGTGAAGGAGTTGGGGGGAGCAATCAGCCCCAGCATTTT; CDR3 protein: CASSEGVGGSNQPQHF
clone size: NA; V gene: TRBV7-2; D gene: TRBD1; J gene: TRBJ1-2; CDR3 DNA: TGTGCCAGCAGCTTAGCGCAGGGGGCTGTTGGCTACACCTTC; CDR3 protein: CASSLAQGAVGYTF
clone size: NA; V gene: TRBV6-5; D gene: TRBD2; J gene: TRBJ2-2; CDR3 DNA: TGTGCCAGCAGTTACAAAGCGGGGCGCACCGGGGAGCTGTTTTTT; CDR3 protein: CASSYKAGRTGELFF